The 9 T cell receptor beta chains below come from one sample, sequenced in a study of T cell repertoires in cytomegalovirus infection. TCRdb reanalysed the reads using MiXCR and keeps one entry per CDR3 protein. The sample records around 300,000 distinct CDR3 sequences, 9% to 9.5% being singletons. The sample taken for sequencing was PBMCs. The receptors come from a human donor in good health (CMV status not recorded). Some clones in this sample may be carry-over from other donors' samples.

The rearrangement joins TRBV28 to TRBJ2-7; D is perhaps TRBD2 (7 bases). This CDR3 region has 14 residues. Trimming stripped 2 bases from V and 7 bases from J, with 15 bases between. Germline assignment: CDR1 MDHEN and CDR2 SYDVKM. CDR3 protein: CASSLRAQGGEQYF. CDR3 nucleotides: TGTGCCAGCAGTTTAAGGGCACAGGGAGGGGAGCAGTACTTC.

This sequence joins TRBV19 and TRBJ1-1, with D hard to call. Trimming pared 6 bases from V and 1 base from J, leaving 9 bases between. The germline V gene has CDR1 LNHDA and CDR2 SQIVND (reference sequence). The CDR3 totals 13 residues. The CDR3 coding sequence is TGTGCCAGTAGCCGATCAAGGAACACTGAAGCTTTCTTT. This sequence encodes CASSRSRNTEAFF.

This clonotype was observed a handful of times. The chain joins TRBV5-1 to TRBJ1-1; D is undetermined. Between the trimmed V and J ends, which lost 2 bases and 1 base, there was a span of 9 bases. Germline V gives CDR1 SGHRS, CDR2 YFSETQ. There are 14 residues in the CDR3. CDR3 sequence: CASSFGVANTEAFF. The CDR3, as DNA: TGCGCCAGCAGCTTCGGGGTAGCGAACACTGAAGCTTTCTTT. The full variable domain, with the rest looked up from reference TRBV5-1 and TRBJ1-1, is KAGVTQTPRYLIKTRGQQVTLSCSPISGHRSVSWYQQTPGQGLQFLFEYFSETQRNKGNFPGRFSGRQFSNSRSEMNVSTLELGDSALYLCASSFGVANTEAFFGQGTRLTVV.

V usage is TRBV7-2 and J usage is TRBJ2-5; TRBD2 aligns across 10 bases. CDR3 length: 16 amino acids. J lost 5 bases, V lost 1 base, and 7 bases had no gene match. Germline CDR1 is SGHTA and CDR2 is FQGNSA. The CDR3 region has the DNA TGTGCCAGCAGCTTAGGCTCCAGCGGGGGGGACGAGACCCAGTACTTC. Its translation is CASSLGSSGGDETQYF.

This clonotype has only a few counts. The chain has TRBV6-6 and TRBJ1-3; D ambiguous. The CDR3 consists of 13 residues. Trimming shortened V by 4 bases and J by 0 bases, and 4 bases separated the two germline ends. Germline CDR1 and CDR2: MNHNY and SVGAGI (reference sequence). The CDR3 is CASSWDSGNTIYF. The DNA of the CDR3 is TGTGCCAGCAGTTGGGACTCTGGAAACACCATATATTTT.

The table lists this clonotype with a few counts. CDR3 protein: CASSLAGTGTLMNTEAFF. DNA of the CDR3: TGTGCCAGCAGCTTAGCCGGGACAGGTACGCTCATGAACACTGAAGCTTTCTTT. V is TRBV7-2 and J is TRBJ1-1; 8 nucleotides agree with TRBD1. CDR3 length equals 18 residues. V lost 0 bases, J lost 0 bases, and 9 bases stayed unmatched. Germline assignment: CDR1 SGHTA and CDR2 FQGNSA.

This clonotype was seen a handful of times. J is TRBJ2-5 and V is TRBV6-6, with 7 bases lining up with TRBD1. After removal of 4 bases from V and 3 bases from J, the junction contained 11 bases not matched to a gene. Germline V gives CDR1 MNHNY, CDR2 SVGAGI (reference sequence). The CDR3 extends over 16 amino acids. The CDR3 sequence: CASSSYRDSDKETQYF. Written as DNA, the CDR3 is TGTGCCAGCAGTTCTTACCGGGACAGCGATAAAGAGACCCAGTACTTC.

This clonotype was found many times. The chain links TRBV12-3 or TRBV12-4 to TRBJ2-3, with D maybe TRBD2 (6 bases). The length of the CDR3 is 15 residues. V dropped 4 bases and J dropped 3 bases, with 14 bases sitting between them. The CDR3 nucleotides are TGTGCCAGCAGTTCCGGGGAGGTAGCAACAGATACGCAGTATTTT. Protein sequence: CASSSGEVATDTQYF.

This clonotype was observed at least ten times. The rearrangement joins TRBV6-1 to TRBJ2-4; weak D call: TRBD1 (6 bases). V lost 2 bases, J lost 0 bases, and 8 bases lay in between. The germline gives CDR1 MNHNS, CDR2 SASEGT. There are 15 residues in the CDR3. Here the CDR3 DNA reads TGTGCCAGCAGTGAACCAGGGGAAGCCAAAAACATTCAGTACTTC. Translating gives CASSEPGEAKNIQYF.